This T cell receptor (beta chain) was captured by sequencing in a study of blood T cells in healthy people across ages. A second PCR, run for roughly 7 to 11 cycles, used a sample-barcoded 5' primer plus a J-beta primer mix. Every single cDNA molecule received a tag from a template-switch adaptor with 12 random nucleotides. TCRdb reanalysed the 5' RACE reads using MiXCR and keeps one entry per CDR3 protein. The table has approximately 730,000 distinct CDR3 sequences, roughly 50% seen once; the top ten hold roughly 37%. This clonotype was seen a few times. The antigen remains unidentified. General study results and limits: Among long-lived donors, naive CD4+ cells were more numerous and diversity higher than in aged donors. Older individuals had lower TCR beta diversity per million T cells (the decline was roughly linear).

Aged roughly 6 to 100, donors were systemically healthy Caucasians from Russia. With 0 bases removed from V and 3 bases from J, the gap between germline ends came to 9 bases. Germline assignment: CDR1 DFQATT and CDR2 SNEGSKA (reference sequence). CDR3 length: 13 residues. The chain carries TRBV20-1 and TRBJ2-7, with D maybe TRBD1 (5 bases). This sequence was found in a man older than 75 in good health. Sequences were obtained from blood. The CDR3 spells CSAREDKNYEQYF. Written as DNA, the CDR3 is TGCAGTGCTAGAGAGGACAAGAACTACGAGCAGTACTTC.